The entry below gives a single TCR beta chain sequence along with its context. Antigen: not known. The source of the sample is a study of cytomegalovirus exposure and HLA in healthy donors. This CDR3 comprises 14 residues. Trimming took 2 bases from V and 0 from J, leaving 6 bases between them. CDR1 is SGHTA, CDR2 FQGNSA, per germline. Study results and caveats: First-cohort TCR clusters were later found to tend to co-occur in the 90 to 150 validation repertoires. Despite most TCR sequences being rare, some public TCRs occurred in many donors.

This table comes from immunoSEQ multiplex PCR, and its TCRdb copy is limited to in-frame clones, with some not included. Of about 56,000 clones listed, about 88% are singletons. The donors were part of the validation cohort of 95 to 150 subjects. That cohort was separate from the first cohort, which comprised about 730 subjects. This sequence was found in a woman younger than 35 in good health and CMV-seronegative. This chain links TRBV7-2 with TRBJ2-3; D gene uncertain. Material: PBMCs. The CDR3: CASSLSSSTDTQYF. The CDR3 DNA follows: TGTGCCAGCAGCTTATCCAGTAGCACAGATACGCAGTATTTT.